This passage covers 24 T cell receptor beta chains from one sample sequenced in a study of patients and donors after allogeneic stem cell transplantation. One entry per CDR3 protein, called by TCRdb with MiXCR from the RT-PCR reads. The repertoire holds about 30,000 distinct CDR3 sequences, approximately 8.8% seen once, with approximately 48% in the top ten. The sequencing sample was made of blood, either unsorted or a sorted T cell fraction (not recorded which). These receptors all come from a human donor who was either an allogeneic HSCT recipient or a stem cell or donor lymphocyte infusion donor (not recorded which). It is not recorded whose cells these are; they may come from a transplant donor.

This clonotype was observed many times. V is TRBV2 and J is TRBJ2-5; D uncertain. Trimming stripped 7 bases from V and 0 bases from J, with 6 bases between. This CDR3 spans 12 amino acids. Per germline, CDR1 SNHLY and CDR2 FYNNEI. Written as DNA, the CDR3 is TGTGCCAGCAAAGAGTACCAAGAGACCCAGTACTTC. This encodes CASKEYQETQYF.

This clonotype was observed at least ten times. The CDR3 sequence is CASSLAGSQETQYF. The CDR3 DNA reads as TGCGCCAGCAGTTTAGCGGGCAGCCAAGAGACCCAGTACTTC. The rearrangement links TRBV5-1 to TRBJ2-5; 7 nucleotides align to TRBD2. The CDR3 loop spans 14 amino acids. The V gene's germline CDR1 is SGHRS and CDR2 YFSETQ. Losses at the gene ends were 5 bases for V and 1 base for J; bases not matched to a gene: 5.

V usage is TRBV7-9 and J usage is TRBJ2-1; 8 bases match TRBD1. Losses at the gene ends were 4 bases for V and 4 bases for J; bases not matched to a gene: 9. Germline V gene data show CDR1 as SEHNR and CDR2 as FQNEAQ (reference sequence). CDR3 length: 16 amino acids. Here the CDR3 reads CASSSRQGQWYNEQFF. The CDR3 bases are TGTGCCAGCAGCTCCAGACAGGGGCAATGGTACAATGAGCAGTTCTTC.

At least ten counts were recorded for this clonotype. The J gene is TRBJ2-1, the V gene TRBV18; the D call may be TRBD1 or TRBD2 (5 bases each). V was shortened by 2 bases and J by 9 bases, with 14 bases between the two germline ends. Germline V gene lookup returns CDR1 KGHSH and CDR2 LQKENI. CDR3 size: 14 residues. CDR3 region: CASSPWGSGVEQFF. DNA of the CDR3: TGTGCCAGCTCACCATGGGGGTCTGGGGTTGAGCAGTTCTTC.

The sample holds many counts of this clonotype. The J gene is TRBJ2-7, the V gene TRBV12-3 or TRBV12-4, with 9 positions matching TRBD1. The CDR3 sequence is 13 residues long. Germline trimming cut 3 bases from V and 5 bases from J; bases unmatched to any gene: 2. The chain's CDR3 is CASSLDRGHEQYF. The CDR3 DNA reads TGTGCCAGCAGTTTGGACAGGGGCCACGAGCAGTACTTC.

This clonotype was seen many times. The J gene is TRBJ1-1, the V gene TRBV5-1; TRBD1 is a possible D gene (5 bases). V lost 5 bases, J lost 1 base, and 9 bases lay in between. This CDR3 is 13 amino acids long. In germline, CDR1 is SGHRS, CDR2 YFSETQ. The CDR3 here is CASRNTGNTEAFF. Here the CDR3 DNA reads TGCGCCAGCAGAAATACAGGGAACACTGAAGCTTTCTTT. Full variable domain (outside the CDR3, taken from reference TRBV5-1 and TRBJ1-1): KAGVTQTPRYLIKTRGQQVTLSCSPISGHRSVSWYQQTPGQGLQFLFEYFSETQRNKGNFPGRFSGRQFSNSRSEMNVSTLELGDSALYLCASRNTGNTEAFFGQGTRLTVV.

The V and J genes are TRBV15 and TRBJ2-5, with D possibly being TRBD1 or TRBD2 (6 bases each). V was trimmed by 8 bases and J by 5 bases, leaving 21 bases between them. The germline CDR1 and CDR2 sequences are LNHNV and YYDKDF (reference sequence). The CDR3 has 15 amino acids. CDR3 region: CATYERRGARETQYF. CDR3 in DNA: TGTGCCACCTACGAGAGGAGGGGGGCGCGGGAGACCCAGTACTTC.

This clonotype was counted at least ten times. The V gene is TRBV7-9, the J gene TRBJ2-7; unclear D gene. The germline V gene has CDR1 SEHNR and CDR2 FQNEAQ (reference sequence). CDR3 size: 13 residues. V was clipped by 5 bases and J by 2 bases, with 10 bases between them. The CDR3 nucleotides read TGTGCCAGCAGCAAAAACAACGCCTACGAGCAGTACTTC. It yields the protein CASSKNNAYEQYF.

This clonotype was picked up many times. The DNA for the CDR3 is TGTGCCAGCAGCTTGTGGGGGGAGCCCTACAATGAGCAGTTCTTC. Translating gives CASSLWGEPYNEQFF. The chain carries TRBV5-5 and TRBJ2-1; TRBD2 might be the D (6 bases). This CDR3 has 15 residues. Looked up from germline, CDR1 is SGHKS and CDR2 is YYEKEE (reference sequence). Trimming took 1 base from V and 2 from J, leaving 10 bases between them. The full variable domain, its missing parts supplied by reference TRBV5-5 and TRBJ2-1, is DAGVTQSPTHLIKTRGQQVTLRCSPISGHKSVSWYQQVLGQGPQFIFQYYEKEERGRGNFPDRFSARQFPNYSSELNVNALLLGDSALYLCASSLWGEPYNEQFFGPGTRLTVL.

This clonotype was observed at least ten times. The V and J genes are TRBV9 and TRBJ2-5, with a tentative D call TRBD2 (7 bases). Germline V gene data show CDR1 as SGDLS and CDR2 as YYNGEE. The CDR3 extends over 16 amino acids. V was trimmed by 0 bases and J by 2 bases, leaving 14 bases between them. For the CDR3, the DNA is TGTGCCAGCAGCGTAGGAGTCGGGGGGCCACAAGAGACCCAGTACTTC. Translating gives CASSVGVGGPQETQYF.

This clonotype was counted a few times. This chain connects TRBV2 to TRBJ1-2, with 7 bases lining up with TRBD1. Germline CDR1 and CDR2: SNHLY and FYNNEI. V lost 5 bases to trimming and J lost 2 bases; unmatched junction nucleotides: 5. This CDR3 has 14 residues. CDR3 nucleotide sequence: TGTGCCAGCAGTAGGGGACAGCGGAACTATGGCTACACCTTC. This sequence encodes CASSRGQRNYGYTF.

This clonotype was counted at least ten times. This chain connects TRBV15 to TRBJ1-4; 7 bases align to TRBD1. There are 17 residues in the CDR3. J was trimmed by 7 bases and V by 0 bases; bases with no gene match: 11. Germline V gene lookup returns CDR1 LNHNV and CDR2 YYDKDF (reference sequence). This CDR3 reads CATSRDRSLPGGEKLFF. DNA of the CDR3: TGTGCCACCAGCAGAGATAGAAGCCTCCCAGGGGGTGAAAAACTGTTTTTT.

This clonotype has a handful of counts. The chain combines TRBV20-1 with TRBJ1-1; the D gene is possibly TRBD1 (5 bases). V lost 2 bases to trimming and J lost 3 bases, with 10 bases between them. The CDR3 contains 13 residues. The V gene's germline CDR1 is DFQATT and CDR2 SNEGSKA (reference sequence). The CDR3 DNA sequence: TGCAGTGCTAGACGGGGGACGGACACTGAAGCTTTCTTT. This translates into CSARRGTDTEAFF.

This clonotype was found a few times. This chain joins TRBV7-9 and TRBJ1-3; no reliable D call. Germline V gives CDR1 SEHNR, CDR2 FQNEAQ (reference sequence). The CDR3 length is 15 residues. Between the trimmed V and J ends, which lost 7 bases and 4 bases, there was a span of 17 bases. The DNA for the CDR3 is TGTGCCAGCACCTCCCCCGGGTACCGAGGAAACACCATATATTTT. It codes for CASTSPGYRGNTIYF.

This clonotype was observed a few times. The chain uses TRBV6-1 and TRBJ1-2; D is possibly TRBD1 (6 bases). This CDR3 comprises 14 residues. From germline, CDR1 is MNHNS and CDR2 SASEGT. Here the CDR3 reads CGCTPAGADYGYTF. As DNA, the CDR3 is TGTGGATGTACCCCCGCGGGGGCCGACTATGGCTACACCTTC.

This clonotype occurred many times. This sequence joins TRBV29-1 and TRBJ2-3, with D tentatively TRBD1 (5 bases). The germline CDR1 and CDR2 sequences are SQVTM and ANQGSEA. The CDR3 is 15 residues long. Trimming removed 1 base at V and 3 bases at J, with 14 bases between. CDR3: CSVEGGPGITDTQYF. CDR3 sequence (DNA): TGCAGCGTTGAAGGTGGGCCAGGGATAACAGATACGCAGTATTTT.

This clonotype was detected only a few times. The rearrangement joins TRBV5-5 to TRBJ1-2; tentative D call: TRBD1 (5 bases). CDR3 length equals 15 residues. Trimming cost V 0 bases and J 6 bases, with 15 bases left between them. The germline V gene has CDR1 SGHKS and CDR2 YYEKEE (reference sequence). For the CDR3, the DNA is TGTGCCAGCAGCTTGGACGTCTGGTTGGGGGATGGCTACACCTTC. Residues: CASSLDVWLGDGYTF.

This clonotype was recorded many times. The J gene is TRBJ1-1, the V gene TRBV12-3 or TRBV12-4; 7 bases line up with TRBD1. Losses at the gene ends were 6 bases for V and 12 bases for J; bases not matched to a gene: 13. The CDR3 extends over 13 amino acids. The CDR3 coding sequence is TGTGCCAGCAGCGCAGGACAGGCGGTCGGTACTTTCTTT. This encodes CASSAGQAVGTFF.

There are many counts of this clonotype. The chain combines TRBV20-1 with TRBJ1-5; no firm D call. The CDR3 runs 15 residues. Trimming took 0 bases from V and 2 from J, leaving 11 bases between them. Germline CDR1 reads DFQATT; CDR2 reads SNEGSKA (reference sequence). DNA for the CDR3: TGCAGTGCTAGAGAGTGGCAGACTGGCAATCAGCCCCAGCATTTT. Its protein is CSAREWQTGNQPQHF.

This clonotype was seen a handful of times. V gene TRBV4-2 combines with J gene TRBJ2-1; 10 bases line up with TRBD2. The junction had 6 bases not matched to a gene; V was cut back by 0 bases and J by 10 bases. Germline V gene lookup returns CDR1 LGHNA and CDR2 YNFKEQ. The CDR3 contains 15 residues. CDR3: CASSQEAGGPGEQFF. CDR3 nucleotides: TGTGCCAGCAGCCAAGAAGCGGGAGGGCCGGGGGAGCAGTTCTTC.

This clonotype showed up many times. An end of the junction differs from the germline gene, which may be a read error. The CDR3 sequence: CASTLGQGLYEQYF. CDR3 in DNA: TGTGCCAGCACCTTGGGACAGGGCCTCTACGAGCAGTACTTC. The chain links TRBV5-8 to TRBJ2-7, with 9 bases fitting TRBD1. Germline assignment: CDR1 SGHTS and CDR2 YDEGEE. The CDR3 covers 14 residues.

This clonotype was observed many times. This rearrangement joins TRBV29-1 to TRBJ2-3; D gene uncertain. Germline V gives CDR1 SQVTM, CDR2 ANQGSEA. Between the trimmed V and J ends, which lost 1 base and 2 bases, there was a span of 4 bases. This CDR3 has 12 amino acids. CDR3 sequence reads: CSVEAFTDTQYF. The CDR3 region has the DNA TGCAGCGTTGAAGCCTTCACAGATACGCAGTATTTT.

This sequence joins TRBV20-1 and TRBJ2-7; TRBD2 matches at 9 bases. Per the germline V gene, CDR1 is DFQATT and CDR2 is SNEGSKA (reference sequence). The length of the CDR3 is 15 residues. V gave up 3 bases and J gave up 0 bases; unmatched junction bases: 6. The CDR3 reads CSARFAGGSSYEQYF. Written as DNA, the CDR3 is TGCAGTGCTAGGTTTGCGGGGGGGAGCTCCTACGAGCAGTACTTC.

The chain joins TRBV28 to TRBJ2-5; D not resolved. The CDR3 spans 13 residues. Germline-derived CDR1 and CDR2 are MDHEN and SYDVKM. V dropped 9 bases and J dropped 10 bases, with 21 bases sitting between them. The CDR3 sequence: CASLLNVVPNQYF. In nucleotides, the CDR3 is TGTGCCAGTTTGCTAAATGTAGTCCCGAACCAGTACTTC.